This T cell receptor beta chain stems from a study of CD8 T cell repertoires and HIV-1 epitope variants. Profiling relied on immunoSEQ multiplex PCR, and the TCRdb table lists in-frame clones only, not all of them. The data hold some 5,400 clones, with more than 60% observed a single time. Points on this clone: What it binds is not known.

The CDR3 covers 14 residues. CDR1 is SGHNT, CDR2 YYREEE, per germline (reference sequence). V shed 2 bases and J shed 2 bases, with 11 bases lying between them. Material: cultured CD8+ T cells derived from PBMCs. The clonotype originates from a male donor with HIV. The chain employs TRBV5-4 and TRBJ2-7, with D unclear. Here the CDR3 reads CASSFGVGPYEQYF. The DNA for the CDR3 is TGTGCCAGCAGCTTTGGGGTCGGGCCCTACGAGCAGTACTTC.